A selection of T cell receptor beta chains follows, all from one sample in a study of identical twins' blood T cells. One entry per CDR3 protein, called by TCRdb with MiXCR from the 5' RACE reads. This table holds a few hundred thousand distinct CDR3 sequences, about 28% found once. Sequenced material: PBMCs. The receptors derive from a woman between 18 and 49 years old in good health. Both conserved end residues are part of each CDR3. The D gene is left open where the match is weak. Size values are once, few and many counts, or a class for expanded clones, and some rows have none.

V gene	clone size	J gene	D gene	CDR3 DNA	CDR3 protein
TRBV20-1	.	TRBJ2-5	.	TGCAGTGCTCTCCGACAGGTGGAGGAGACCCAGTACTTC	CSALRQVEETQYF
TRBV30	.	TRBJ1-1	.	TGTGCCTGGAGTGGACACACTGAAGCTTTCTTT	CAWSGHTEAFF
TRBV4-3	.	TRBJ1-1	.	TGCGCCAGCAGCCAAGAAAGCATAACTGAAGCTTTCTTT	CASSQESITEAFF
TRBV6-6	few	TRBJ2-4	TRBD1	TGTGCCAGCAGTGATTATAAACAGGGGGCGAGAAACATTCAGTACTTC	CASSDYKQGARNIQYF
TRBV11-1	.	TRBJ2-2	.	TGTGCCAGCAGCCTTTTCCAGAACACCGGGGAGCTGTTTTTT	CASSLFQNTGELFF
TRBV7-2	.	TRBJ2-3	.	TGTGCCAGCAGCCTTTTTGAGGAGGGCGGTTCAGATACGCAGTATTTT	CASSLFEEGGSDTQYF
TRBV20-1	.	TRBJ1-5	.	TGCAGTGCTAGAATCTGGGGGCAGGGTCAGCCCCAGCATTTT	CSARIWGQGQPQHF
TRBV7-6	.	TRBJ1-2	.	TGTGCCAGCAGCTTAGAACGGACCTCTAACTATGGCTACACCTTC	CASSLERTSNYGYTF
TRBV11-2	many	TRBJ2-4	.	TGTGCCACGCGAATACTAGCCAAAAACATTCAGTACTTC	CATRILAKNIQYF
TRBV20-1	.	TRBJ2-1	.	TGCAGTGCTAGAGAACCTAGTCATAATGAGCAGTTCTTC	CSAREPSHNEQFF
TRBV6-5	.	TRBJ1-2	.	TGTACCAGCAGTTACCAGGGTAGGACCTATGGCTACACCTTC	CTSSYQGRTYGYTF
TRBV6-5	.	TRBJ1-2	.	TGTGCCAGCAGTTACGATCGCAACGCCCGGCCTAATGGCTACACCTTC	CASSYDRNARPNGYTF
TRBV5-1	few	TRBJ2-2	TRBD1	TGCGCCAGCAGCTCTACGGGACAGAGGAACACCGGGGAGCTGTTTTTT	CASSSTGQRNTGELFF
TRBV7-2	few	TRBJ2-2	.	TGTGCCAGCAGCTTTTTCGGGACCGGGGAGCTGTTTTTT	CASSFFGTGELFF
TRBV5-1	few	TRBJ2-3	TRBD2	TGCGCCAGCAGCCAGTGGACTAGCGGGAGGACTAGCACAGATACGCAGTATTTT	CASSQWTSGRTSTDTQYF
TRBV6-6	few	TRBJ1-1	.	TGTGCCAGCAGTTACCGATCGTTTTTTGGGGCTTTCTTT	CASSYRSFFGAFF
TRBV2	.	TRBJ1-1	TRBD1	TGTGCCAGCAGTGCTCAGGGGGACACTGAAGCTTTCTTT	CASSAQGDTEAFF
TRBV10-3	many	TRBJ2-3	TRBD1	TGTGCCATCAGTGATGACAGGGCTAGCACAGATACGCAGTATTTT	CAISDDRASTDTQYF
TRBV20-1	.	TRBJ1-5	.	TGCAGTGCTAGAGACCCCGACGTGAGCAATCAGCCCCAGCATTTT	CSARDPDVSNQPQHF
TRBV29-1	.	TRBJ1-1	.	TGCAGCGTTCGGTGGGGAACTGAAGCTTTCTTT	CSVRWGTEAFF
TRBV6-5	.	TRBJ1-2	.	TGTGCCAGCAGTTACGAGAAACGGGGCAGCGGCTACACCTTC	CASSYEKRGSGYTF
TRBV4-3	many	TRBJ2-3	.	TGTGCCAGCAGCCAAGGCGGAAGCACAGATACGCAGTATTTT	CASSQGGSTDTQYF
TRBV5-1	few	TRBJ1-1	.	TGCGCCAGCAGCTTGAATAAAGAAGCTTTCTTT	CASSLNKEAFF
TRBV27	.	TRBJ2-1	.	TGTGCCAGCAGTTTATCGACACCGCATGAGCAGTTCTTC	CASSLSTPHEQFF
TRBV5-5	.	TRBJ1-1	TRBD1	TGTGCCGGCCGAAGGGGGCAAAGAACTGAAGCTTTCTTT	CAGRRGQRTEAFF
TRBV20-1	few	TRBJ1-4	.	TGCAGTGCTCGCCTTTTATCTAGGGAAAAACTGTTTTTT	CSARLLSREKLFF
TRBV5-1	few	TRBJ1-1	.	TGCGCCAGCAGCCGTGGCTCCCCAACCGCAACTGAAGCTTTCTTT	CASSRGSPTATEAFF
TRBV5-1	.	TRBJ1-5	TRBD1	TGCGCCAGCGGCTTGGGTGGGACAGAGAGCAATCAGCCCCAGCATTTT	CASGLGGTESNQPQHF
TRBV19	few	TRBJ2-2	.	TGTGCCAGTAGTATGATTCAGGAAGCCGGGGAGCTGTTTTTT	CASSMIQEAGELFF
TRBV20-1	.	TRBJ2-7	TRBD1	TGCAGTGCTAAGGCGACAGGGGGAGATTACGAGCAGTACTTC	CSAKATGGDYEQYF
TRBV11-2	few	TRBJ1-1	.	TGTGCCAGCAGCTTAAATCAAGACAGCAGAGCTTTCTTT	CASSLNQDSRAFF
TRBV5-5	.	TRBJ1-4	.	TGTGCCAGCAGCTTGGGTAAGCCAGGCGGTGAAAAACTGTTTTTT	CASSLGKPGGEKLFF
TRBV20-1	many	TRBJ2-2	TRBD2	TGCAGTGCTAGAGCCCCTGCAACTAGCGAGGCCGGGGAGCTGTTTTTT	CSARAPATSEAGELFF
TRBV5-1	few	TRBJ2-3	.	TGCGCCAGCAGCGTCCCGAAGGGGAGTAGCGCAGATACGCAGTATTTT	CASSVPKGSSADTQYF
TRBV27	.	TRBJ2-7	.	TGTGCCAGCAGGCGGACATATTCCTACGAGCAGTACTTC	CASRRTYSYEQYF
TRBV20-1	few	TRBJ1-4	TRBD1	TGCAGTGCTTTGGACAGGGCTAATGAAAAACTGTTTTTT	CSALDRANEKLFF
TRBV27	.	TRBJ1-2	TRBD1	TGTGCCAGCAGTTTGGGTAGGGGGCAAGGCTATGGCTACACCTTC	CASSLGRGQGYGYTF
TRBV12-3/TRBV12-4	.	TRBJ1-5	.	TGTGCCAGCAGCGGGTTCCCGAATAGCAATCAGCCCCAGCATTTT	CASSGFPNSNQPQHF
TRBV6-1	few	TRBJ1-2	.	TGTGCCAGCAGGGGTTGGTCAGATTATGGCTACACCTTC	CASRGWSDYGYTF
TRBV19	few	TRBJ2-2	.	TGTGCCAGTAAAGTCGGCAGGGTAAACGGGGAGCTGTTTTTT	CASKVGRVNGELFF
TRBV5-1	.	TRBJ1-3	.	TGCGCCAGCAGCGGCGGGACACACTCTGGAAACACCATATATTTT	CASSGGTHSGNTIYF
TRBV4-1	few	TRBJ2-7	.	TGCGCCAGCAGCCAAGGGCCGGGGCACGAGCAGTACTTC	CASSQGPGHEQYF
TRBV29-1	few	TRBJ2-7	.	TGCAGCGTTAGTGGGTCGGACGAGCAGTACTTC	CSVSGSDEQYF
TRBV14	many	TRBJ1-2	.	TGTGCCAGCAGCCAATTGGGACTTATGAGAGGCTACACCTTC	CASSQLGLMRGYTF
TRBV19	few	TRBJ2-3	.	TGTGCCAGTAGTATCGCAGGGAGGAGCACAGATACGCAGTATTTT	CASSIAGRSTDTQYF
TRBV12-3/TRBV12-4	.	TRBJ1-1	.	TGTGCCAGCAGACGAGTGGGCGGAACTGAAGCTTTCTTT	CASRRVGGTEAFF
TRBV2	.	TRBJ2-5	.	TGTGCCAGCCTGGACGGGTACCAAGAGACCCAGTACTTC	CASLDGYQETQYF
TRBV29-1	many	TRBJ2-3	.	TGCAGCGTTGTGTCCCTTCGACAGATCACAGATACGCAGTATTTT	CSVVSLRQITDTQYF
TRBV27	.	TRBJ2-7	TRBD1	TGTGCCAGCAGTTTATGGGACAGGCCCTACGAGCAGTACTTC	CASSLWDRPYEQYF
TRBV10-3	.	TRBJ1-1	.	TGTGCCATCAGTGAAAGGAGAGAGGCAGAATCTTTCTTT	CAISERREAESFF
TRBV5-1	.	TRBJ1-2	TRBD1	TGCGCCAGCAGCTCTCAGGGGGCTCCCCAGATTGGCTACACCTTC	CASSSQGAPQIGYTF
TRBV5-5	once	TRBJ2-1	TRBD1	TGTGCCAGCAGCATCCAACCGGGACAGGGGACATACAATGAGCAGTTCTTC	CASSIQPGQGTYNEQFF
TRBV7-9	few	TRBJ1-1	.	TGTGCCAGCAGCTTCCATCTGAGGGGGGCCCCTGAAGCTTTCTTT	CASSFHLRGAPEAFF
TRBV21-1	few	TRBJ1-1	.	TGTGCCAGCAGCGTACGACATCTAGGGCCAAACACTGAAGCTTTCTTT	CASSVRHLGPNTEAFF
TRBV2	many	TRBJ1-1	.	TGTGCCAGCAGATTGGCTTTCTTT	CASRLAFF